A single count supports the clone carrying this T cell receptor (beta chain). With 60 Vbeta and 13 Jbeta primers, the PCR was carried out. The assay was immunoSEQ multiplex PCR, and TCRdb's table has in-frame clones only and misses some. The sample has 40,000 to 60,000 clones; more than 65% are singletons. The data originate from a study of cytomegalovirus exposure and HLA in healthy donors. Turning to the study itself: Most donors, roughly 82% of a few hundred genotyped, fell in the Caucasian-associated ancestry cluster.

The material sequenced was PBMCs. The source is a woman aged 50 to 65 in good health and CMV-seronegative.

Here the CDR3 reads CASRTLAGVRNEQFF. The CDR3 nucleotides are TGTGCCAGCAGAACACTAGCGGGAGTCAGAAATGAGCAGTTCTTC. The chain is built from TRBV2 and TRBJ2-1; 11 nucleotides align to TRBD2. The CDR3 is made up of 15 amino acids. V lost 6 bases and J lost 7; bases outside the gene matches: 8. CDR1 SNHLY and CDR2 FYNNEI come from the germline V gene.